The T cell receptor (beta chain) described here comes from a study of T cell responses to AZD1222 COVID-19 vaccine. General study points: Increased Spike-specific TCR breadth and depth were observed after two AZD1222 doses. It should be noted that donors were predominantly white British and more often female, and clonal diversity was possibly underestimated. Of the AZD1222 recipients, only five to seven were seropositive at baseline.

With respect to this clone: No antigen is known for it.

Profiled with immunoSEQ multiplex PCR; TCRdb holds only in-frame clones, not every one. The sample contains roughly 140,000 clones, about 93% of which appear only once. The CDR3 sequence is 9 residues long. Germline assignment: CDR1 SGHTS and CDR2 YDEGEE. Trimming pared 5 bases from V and 6 bases from J, leaving 3 bases between. This receptor was taken from an adult in good health. The sample here was peripheral blood, taken on day 0 of AZD1222 vaccination. The V call is TRBV5-8, the J call TRBJ2-7; D not resolved. As DNA, the CDR3 is TGTGCCAGCAGGGGCGAGCAGTACTTC. This codes for CASRGEQYF. Supplemented by reference TRBV5-8 and TRBJ2-7, the full variable domain reads EAGVTQSPTHLIKTRGQQATLRCSPISGHTSVYWYQQALGLGLQFLLWYDEGEERNRGNFPPRFSGRQFPNYSSELNVNALELEDSALYLCASRGEQYFGPGTRLTVT.